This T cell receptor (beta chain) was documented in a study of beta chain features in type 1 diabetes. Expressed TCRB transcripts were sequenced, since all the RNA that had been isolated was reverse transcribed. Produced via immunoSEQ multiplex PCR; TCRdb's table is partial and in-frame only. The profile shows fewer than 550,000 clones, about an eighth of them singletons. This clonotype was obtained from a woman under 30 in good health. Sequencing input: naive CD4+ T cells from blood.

The CDR3 protein is CASSAHGRTGTEAFF. In nucleotides, the CDR3 is TGTGCCAGCAGTGCGCACGGCCGAACGGGAACTGAAGCTTTCTTT. The rearrangement uses TRBV2 and TRBJ1-1; D remains ambiguous. The CDR3 is 15 amino acids. The ends were cut back, 4 bases at V and 5 bases at J, with 17 bases in the middle. Germline lookup yields CDR1 SNHLY and CDR2 FYNNEI.